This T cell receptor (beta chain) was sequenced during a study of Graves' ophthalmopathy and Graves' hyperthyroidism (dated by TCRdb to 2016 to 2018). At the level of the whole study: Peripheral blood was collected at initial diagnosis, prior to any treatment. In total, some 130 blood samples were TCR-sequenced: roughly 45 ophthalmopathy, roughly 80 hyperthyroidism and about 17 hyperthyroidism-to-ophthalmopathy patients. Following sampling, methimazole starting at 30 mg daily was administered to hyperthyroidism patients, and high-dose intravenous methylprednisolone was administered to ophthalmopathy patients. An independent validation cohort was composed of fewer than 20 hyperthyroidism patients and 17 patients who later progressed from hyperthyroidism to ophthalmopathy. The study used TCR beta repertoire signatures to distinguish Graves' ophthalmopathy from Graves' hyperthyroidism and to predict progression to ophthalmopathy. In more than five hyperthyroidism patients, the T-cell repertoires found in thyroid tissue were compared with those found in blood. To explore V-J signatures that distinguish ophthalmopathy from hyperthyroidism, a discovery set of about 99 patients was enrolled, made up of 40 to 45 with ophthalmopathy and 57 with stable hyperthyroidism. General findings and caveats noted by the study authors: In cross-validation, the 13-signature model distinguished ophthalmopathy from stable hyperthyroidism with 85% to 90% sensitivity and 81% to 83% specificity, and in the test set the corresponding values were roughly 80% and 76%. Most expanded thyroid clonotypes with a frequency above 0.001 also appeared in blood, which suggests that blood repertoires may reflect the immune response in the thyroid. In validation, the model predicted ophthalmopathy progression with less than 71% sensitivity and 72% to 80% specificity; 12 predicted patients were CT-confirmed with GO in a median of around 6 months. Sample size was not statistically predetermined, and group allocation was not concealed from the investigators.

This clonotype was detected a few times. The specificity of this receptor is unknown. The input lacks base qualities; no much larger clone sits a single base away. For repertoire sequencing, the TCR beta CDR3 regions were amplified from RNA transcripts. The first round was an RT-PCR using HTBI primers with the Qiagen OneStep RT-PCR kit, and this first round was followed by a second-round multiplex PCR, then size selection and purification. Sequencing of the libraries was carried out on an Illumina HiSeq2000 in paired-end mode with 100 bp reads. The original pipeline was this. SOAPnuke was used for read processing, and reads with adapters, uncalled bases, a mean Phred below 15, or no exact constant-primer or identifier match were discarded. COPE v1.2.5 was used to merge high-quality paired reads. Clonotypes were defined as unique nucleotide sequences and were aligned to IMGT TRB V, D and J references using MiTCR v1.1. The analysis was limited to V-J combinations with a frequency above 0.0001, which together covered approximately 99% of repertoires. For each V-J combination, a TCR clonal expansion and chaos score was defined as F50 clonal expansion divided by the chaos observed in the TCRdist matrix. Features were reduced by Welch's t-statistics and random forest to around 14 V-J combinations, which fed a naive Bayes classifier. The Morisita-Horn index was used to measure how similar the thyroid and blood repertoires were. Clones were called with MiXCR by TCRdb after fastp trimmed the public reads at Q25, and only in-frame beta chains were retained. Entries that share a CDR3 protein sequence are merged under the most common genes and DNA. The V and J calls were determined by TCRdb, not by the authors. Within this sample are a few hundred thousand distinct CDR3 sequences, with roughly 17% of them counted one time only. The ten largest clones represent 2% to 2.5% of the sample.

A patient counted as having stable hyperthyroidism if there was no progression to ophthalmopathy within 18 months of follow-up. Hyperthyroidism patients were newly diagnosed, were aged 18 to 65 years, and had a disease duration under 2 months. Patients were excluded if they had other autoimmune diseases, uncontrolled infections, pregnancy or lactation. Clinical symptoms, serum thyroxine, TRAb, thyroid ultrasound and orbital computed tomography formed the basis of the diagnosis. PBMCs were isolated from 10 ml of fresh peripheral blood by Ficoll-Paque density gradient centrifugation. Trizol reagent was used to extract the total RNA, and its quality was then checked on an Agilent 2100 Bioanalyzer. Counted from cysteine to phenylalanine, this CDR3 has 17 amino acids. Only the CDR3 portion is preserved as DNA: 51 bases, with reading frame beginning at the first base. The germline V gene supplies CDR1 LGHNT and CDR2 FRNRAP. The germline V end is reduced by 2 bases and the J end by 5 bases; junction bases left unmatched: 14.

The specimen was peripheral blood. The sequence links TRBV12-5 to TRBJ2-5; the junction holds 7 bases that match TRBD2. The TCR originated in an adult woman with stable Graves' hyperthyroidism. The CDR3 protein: CASGLPPAGNPGETQYF. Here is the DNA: TGTGCTAGTGGTTTGCCGCCAGCGGGAAACCCCGGGGAGACCCAGTACTTC.